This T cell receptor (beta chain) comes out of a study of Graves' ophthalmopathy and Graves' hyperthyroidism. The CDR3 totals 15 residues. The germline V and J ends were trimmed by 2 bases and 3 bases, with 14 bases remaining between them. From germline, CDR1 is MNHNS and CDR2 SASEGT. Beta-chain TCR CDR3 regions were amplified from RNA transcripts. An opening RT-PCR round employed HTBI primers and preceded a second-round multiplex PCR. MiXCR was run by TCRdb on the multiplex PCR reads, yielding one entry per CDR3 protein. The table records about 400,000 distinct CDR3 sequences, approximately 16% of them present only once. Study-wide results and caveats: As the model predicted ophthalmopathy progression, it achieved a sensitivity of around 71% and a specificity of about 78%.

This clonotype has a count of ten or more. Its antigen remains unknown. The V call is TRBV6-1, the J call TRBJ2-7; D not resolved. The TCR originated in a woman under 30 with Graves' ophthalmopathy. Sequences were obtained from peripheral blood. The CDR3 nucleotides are TGTGCCAGCAGTGAAAGGGTAGGGTTACTCTACGAGCAGTACTTC. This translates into CASSERVGLLYEQYF.